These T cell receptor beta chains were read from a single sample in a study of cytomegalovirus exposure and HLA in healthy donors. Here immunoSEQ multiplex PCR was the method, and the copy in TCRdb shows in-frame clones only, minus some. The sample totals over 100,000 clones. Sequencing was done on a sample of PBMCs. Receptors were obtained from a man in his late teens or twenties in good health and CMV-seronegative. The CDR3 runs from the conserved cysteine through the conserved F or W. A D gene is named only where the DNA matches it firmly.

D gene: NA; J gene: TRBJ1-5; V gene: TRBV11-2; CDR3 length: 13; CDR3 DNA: TGTGCCAGCAGCCGGACAGGCAATCAGCCCCAGCATTTT; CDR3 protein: CASSRTGNQPQHF
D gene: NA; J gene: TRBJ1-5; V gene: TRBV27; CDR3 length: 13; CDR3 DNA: TGTGCCAGCAGTTTCAGGGAAGGACAGCCCCAGCATTTT; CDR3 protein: CASSFREGQPQHF
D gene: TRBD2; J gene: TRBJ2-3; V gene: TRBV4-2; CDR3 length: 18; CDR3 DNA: TGTGCCAGCAGTCCCGGGACTAGCGGGAGACTGGGCACAGATACGCAGTATTTT; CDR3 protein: CASSPGTSGRLGTDTQYF
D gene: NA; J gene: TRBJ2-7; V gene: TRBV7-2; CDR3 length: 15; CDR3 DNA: TGTGCCAGCAGCTACCAGAGGGGGAGCTCCTACGAGCAGTACTTC; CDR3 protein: CASSYQRGSSYEQYF
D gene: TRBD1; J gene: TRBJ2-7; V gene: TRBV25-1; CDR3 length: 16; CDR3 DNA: TGTGCCAGCAGTGAGTTGATGACAGGGGAGTCTTACGAGCAGTACTTC; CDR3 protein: CASSELMTGESYEQYF
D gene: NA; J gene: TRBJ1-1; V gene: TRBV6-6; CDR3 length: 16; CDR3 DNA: TGTGCCGGTGGGGGGGCCCTAAACACCCCCCCCACTGAAGCTTTCTTT; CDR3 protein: CAGGGALNTPPTEAFF
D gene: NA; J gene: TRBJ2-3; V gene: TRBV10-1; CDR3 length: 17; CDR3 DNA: TGCGCCACCAGGACTGCCTCGAGGGTTTCCTTCCCAGATACGCAGTATTTT; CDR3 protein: CATRTASRVSFPDTQYF
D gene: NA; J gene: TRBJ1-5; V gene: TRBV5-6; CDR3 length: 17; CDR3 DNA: TGTGCCAGCAGCTTCGGGTCAGCAACTTATAGCAATCAGCCCCAGCATTTT; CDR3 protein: CASSFGSATYSNQPQHF
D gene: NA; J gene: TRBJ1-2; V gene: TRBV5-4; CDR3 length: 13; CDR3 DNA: TGTGCCAGCAGCTTGGGGAGGAAAGTTGGCTACACCTTC; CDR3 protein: CASSLGRKVGYTF
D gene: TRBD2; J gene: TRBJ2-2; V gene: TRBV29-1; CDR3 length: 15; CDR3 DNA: TGCAGCGTCCGAATTAGCGGGGTAAACACCGGGGAGCTGTTTTTT; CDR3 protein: CSVRISGVNTGELFF